The T cell receptor beta chain described here comes from a study of blood T cell repertoires in COVID-19. Germline CDR1 is SGHDN and CDR2 is FVKESK. This CDR3 spans 13 amino acids. V lost 4 bases and J 2 bases, leaving 9 bases between the germline ends. Profiling relied on immunoSEQ multiplex PCR, and the TCRdb table lists in-frame clones only, not all of them. The sample lists 150,000 to 200,000 clones, more than 75% occurring once. This chain links TRBV14 with TRBJ2-7; D is undetermined. The sequence derives from a man between 18 and 29 years old with COVID-19, enrolled during active disease. The specimen sequenced was peripheral blood. Here the CDR3 reads CASSPWAAYEQYF. CDR3 in DNA: TGTGCCAGCAGCCCCTGGGCAGCCTACGAGCAGTACTTC. The complete variable domain, with remaining parts taken from reference TRBV14 and TRBJ2-7, reads EAGVTQFPSHSVIEKGQTVTLRCDPISGHDNLYWYRRVMGKEIKFLLHFVKESKQDESGMPNNRFLAERTGGTYSTLKVQPAELEDSGVYFCASSPWAAYEQYFGPGTRLTVT.